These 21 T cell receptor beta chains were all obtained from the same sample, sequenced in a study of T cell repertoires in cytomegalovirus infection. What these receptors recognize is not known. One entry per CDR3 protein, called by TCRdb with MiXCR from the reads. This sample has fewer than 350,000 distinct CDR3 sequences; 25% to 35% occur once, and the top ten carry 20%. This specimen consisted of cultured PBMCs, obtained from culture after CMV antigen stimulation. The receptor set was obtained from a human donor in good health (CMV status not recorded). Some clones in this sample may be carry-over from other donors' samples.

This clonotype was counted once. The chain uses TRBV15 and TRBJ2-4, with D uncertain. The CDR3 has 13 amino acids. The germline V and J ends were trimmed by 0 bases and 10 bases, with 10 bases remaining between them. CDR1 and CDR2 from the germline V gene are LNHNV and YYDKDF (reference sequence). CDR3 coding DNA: TGTGCCACCAGCAGAGATCATGGAGCTATTCAGTACTTC. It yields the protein CATSRDHGAIQYF.

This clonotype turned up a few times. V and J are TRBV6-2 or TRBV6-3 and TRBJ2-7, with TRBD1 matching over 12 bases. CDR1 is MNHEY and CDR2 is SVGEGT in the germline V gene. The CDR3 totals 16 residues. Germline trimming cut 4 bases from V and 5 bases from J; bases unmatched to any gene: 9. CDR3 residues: CASSSNRDRGHHEQYF. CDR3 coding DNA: TGTGCCAGCAGTTCCAACCGGGACAGGGGGCACCACGAGCAGTACTTC.

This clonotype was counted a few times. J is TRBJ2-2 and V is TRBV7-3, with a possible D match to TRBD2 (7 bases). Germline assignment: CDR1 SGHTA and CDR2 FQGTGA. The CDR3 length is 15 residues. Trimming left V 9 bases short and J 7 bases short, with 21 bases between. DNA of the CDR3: TGTGCCAGTTCCGACCTCGGGGGGCAAGGCGGGGAGCTGTTTTTT. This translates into CASSDLGGQGGELFF.

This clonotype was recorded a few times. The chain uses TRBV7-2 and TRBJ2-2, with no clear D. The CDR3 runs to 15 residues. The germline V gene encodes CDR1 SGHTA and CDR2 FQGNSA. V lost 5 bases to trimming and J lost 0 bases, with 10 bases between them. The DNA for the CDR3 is TGTGCCAGCAGCAAGAGTTTCGCGAACACCGGGGAGCTGTTTTTT. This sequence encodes CASSKSFANTGELFF.

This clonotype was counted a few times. The CDR3 is CASSSGGSLGNQPQHF. CDR3 DNA sequence: TGTGCCAGCAGCTCCGGTGGTTCACTTGGCAATCAGCCCCAGCATTTT. This chain links TRBV7-6 with TRBJ1-5; D unresolved. CDR3 size: 16 residues. The V end was cut by 4 bases, the J end by 2 bases, with 15 bases between. Germline CDR1 is SGHVS and CDR2 is FNYEAQ.

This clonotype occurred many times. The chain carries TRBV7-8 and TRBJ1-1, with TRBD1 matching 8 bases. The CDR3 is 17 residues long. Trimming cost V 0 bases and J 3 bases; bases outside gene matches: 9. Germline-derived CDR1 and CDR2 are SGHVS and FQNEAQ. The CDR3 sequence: CASSLAPGQGADTEAFF. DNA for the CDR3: TGTGCCAGCAGCTTAGCCCCAGGCCAGGGGGCAGACACTGAAGCTTTCTTT.

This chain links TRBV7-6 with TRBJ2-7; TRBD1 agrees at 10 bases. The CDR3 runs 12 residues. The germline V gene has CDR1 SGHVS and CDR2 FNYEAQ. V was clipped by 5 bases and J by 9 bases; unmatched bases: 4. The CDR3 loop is CASSDRGRGQYF. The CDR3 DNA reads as TGTGCCAGCAGCGACAGGGGGCGCGGGCAGTACTTC.

The CDR3 loop is CATQTGDQPQHF. Here the CDR3 DNA reads TGTGCCACCCAGACAGGGGATCAGCCCCAGCATTTT. The chain joins TRBV10-3 to TRBJ1-5; 8 nucleotides match TRBD1. Trimming took 10 bases from V and 5 from J; bases not matched to a gene: 4. Germline lookup yields CDR1 ENHRY and CDR2 SYGVKD. This CDR3 contains 12 residues.

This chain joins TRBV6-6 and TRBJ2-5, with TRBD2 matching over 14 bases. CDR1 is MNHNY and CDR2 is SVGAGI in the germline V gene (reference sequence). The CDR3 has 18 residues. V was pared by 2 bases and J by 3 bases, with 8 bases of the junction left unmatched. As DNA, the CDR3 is TGTGCCAGCAGTTACGGGACCGGGACTAGCGGGAGAGAAGAGACCCAGTACTTC. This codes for CASSYGTGTSGREETQYF.

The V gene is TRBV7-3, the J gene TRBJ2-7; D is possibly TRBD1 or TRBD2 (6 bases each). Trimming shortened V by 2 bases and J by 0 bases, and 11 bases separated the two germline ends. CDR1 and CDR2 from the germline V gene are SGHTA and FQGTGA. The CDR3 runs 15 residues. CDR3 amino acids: CASSLGPGASYEQYF. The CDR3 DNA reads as TGTGCCAGCAGCTTAGGGCCGGGGGCCTCCTACGAGCAGTACTTC.

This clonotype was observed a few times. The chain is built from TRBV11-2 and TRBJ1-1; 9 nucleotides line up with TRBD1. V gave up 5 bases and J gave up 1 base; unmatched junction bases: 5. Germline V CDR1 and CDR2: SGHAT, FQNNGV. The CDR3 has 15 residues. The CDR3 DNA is TGTGCCAGCAGCGCCGGACAGGGGAGGAACACTGAAGCTTTCTTT. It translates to CASSAGQGRNTEAFF.

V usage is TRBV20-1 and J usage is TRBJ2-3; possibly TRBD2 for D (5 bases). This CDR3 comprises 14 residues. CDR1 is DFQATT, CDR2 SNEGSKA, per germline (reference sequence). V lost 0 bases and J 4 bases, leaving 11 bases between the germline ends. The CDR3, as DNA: TGCAGTGCTAGAGATGCGGGCCGACCAGATACGCAGTATTTT. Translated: CSARDAGRPDTQYF.

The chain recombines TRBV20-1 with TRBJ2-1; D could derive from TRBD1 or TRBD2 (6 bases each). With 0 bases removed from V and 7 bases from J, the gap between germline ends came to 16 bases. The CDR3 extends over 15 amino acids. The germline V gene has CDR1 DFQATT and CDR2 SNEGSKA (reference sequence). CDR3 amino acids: CSARDPWGAVNEQFF. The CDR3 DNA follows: TGCAGTGCTAGAGATCCTTGGGGGGCAGTTAATGAGCAGTTCTTC.

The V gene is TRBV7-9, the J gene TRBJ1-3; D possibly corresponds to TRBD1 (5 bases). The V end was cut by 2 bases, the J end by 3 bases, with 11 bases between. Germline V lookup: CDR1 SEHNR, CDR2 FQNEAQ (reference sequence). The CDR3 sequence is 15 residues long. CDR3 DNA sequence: TGTGCCAGCAGCTTATCTAGACAGATTGGAAACACCATATATTTT. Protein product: CASSLSRQIGNTIYF.

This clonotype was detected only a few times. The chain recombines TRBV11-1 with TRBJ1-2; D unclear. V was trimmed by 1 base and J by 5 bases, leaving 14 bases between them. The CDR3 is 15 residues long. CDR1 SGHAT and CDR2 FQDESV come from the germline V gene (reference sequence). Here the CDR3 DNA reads TGTGCCAGCAGCTTAGAAGCCAGTTACCGGTATGGCTACACCTTC. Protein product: CASSLEASYRYGYTF.

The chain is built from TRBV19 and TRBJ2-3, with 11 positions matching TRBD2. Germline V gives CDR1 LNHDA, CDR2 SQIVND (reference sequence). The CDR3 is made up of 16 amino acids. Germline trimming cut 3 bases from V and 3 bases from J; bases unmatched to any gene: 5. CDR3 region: CASSISRTSGTDTQYF. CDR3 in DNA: TGTGCCAGTAGTATCTCCAGGACTAGCGGGACAGATACGCAGTATTTT. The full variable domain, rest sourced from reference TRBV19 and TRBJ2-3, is DGGITQSPKYLFRKEGQNVTLSCEQNLNHDAMYWYRQDPGQGLRLIYYSQIVNDFQKGDIAEGYSVSREKKESFPLTVTSAQKNPTAFYLCASSISRTSGTDTQYFGPGTRLTVL.

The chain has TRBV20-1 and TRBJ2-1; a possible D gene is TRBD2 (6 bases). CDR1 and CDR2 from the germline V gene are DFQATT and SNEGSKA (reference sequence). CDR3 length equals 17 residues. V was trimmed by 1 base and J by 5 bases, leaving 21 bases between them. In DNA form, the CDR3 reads TGCAGTGCTAGAGTCTCCATTCCGGGACTCGGGAACAATGAGCAGTTCTTC. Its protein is CSARVSIPGLGNNEQFF.

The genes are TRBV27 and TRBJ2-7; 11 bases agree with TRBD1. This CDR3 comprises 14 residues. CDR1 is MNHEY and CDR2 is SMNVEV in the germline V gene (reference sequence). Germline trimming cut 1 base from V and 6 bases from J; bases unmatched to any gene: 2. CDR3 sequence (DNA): TGTGCCAGCAGTTTATGGGACAGGGGGGCCGAGCAGTACTTC. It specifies CASSLWDRGAEQYF.

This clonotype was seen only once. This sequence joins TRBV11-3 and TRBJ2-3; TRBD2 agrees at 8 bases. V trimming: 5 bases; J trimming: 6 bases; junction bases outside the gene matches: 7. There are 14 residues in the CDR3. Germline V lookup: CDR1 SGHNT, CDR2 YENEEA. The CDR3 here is CASSPGLAYDTQYF. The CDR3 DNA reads TGTGCCAGCAGCCCAGGACTAGCCTATGATACGCAGTATTTT.

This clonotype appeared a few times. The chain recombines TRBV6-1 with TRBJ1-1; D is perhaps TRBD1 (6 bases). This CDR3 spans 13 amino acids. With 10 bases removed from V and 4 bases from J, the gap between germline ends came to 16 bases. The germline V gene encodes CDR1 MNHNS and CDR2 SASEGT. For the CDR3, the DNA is TGTGCCACTTCCAGGGGAGGGGGCACTGAAGCTTTCTTT. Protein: CATSRGGGTEAFF.

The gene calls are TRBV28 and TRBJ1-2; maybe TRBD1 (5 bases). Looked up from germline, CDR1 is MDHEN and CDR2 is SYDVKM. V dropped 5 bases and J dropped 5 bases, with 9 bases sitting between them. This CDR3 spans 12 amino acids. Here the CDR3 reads CASSLRQYGYTF. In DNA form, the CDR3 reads TGTGCCAGCAGTCTCCGACAGTATGGCTACACCTTC.